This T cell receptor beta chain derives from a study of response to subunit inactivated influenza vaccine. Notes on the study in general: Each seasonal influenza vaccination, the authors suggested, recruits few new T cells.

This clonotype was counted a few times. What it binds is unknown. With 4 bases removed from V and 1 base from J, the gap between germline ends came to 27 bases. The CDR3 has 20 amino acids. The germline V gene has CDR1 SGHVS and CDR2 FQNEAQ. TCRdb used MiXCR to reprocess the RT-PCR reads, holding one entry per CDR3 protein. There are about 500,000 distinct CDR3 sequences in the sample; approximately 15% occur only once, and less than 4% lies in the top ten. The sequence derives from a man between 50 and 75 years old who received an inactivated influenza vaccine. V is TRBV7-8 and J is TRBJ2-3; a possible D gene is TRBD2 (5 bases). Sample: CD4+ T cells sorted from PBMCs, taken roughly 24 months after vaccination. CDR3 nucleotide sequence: TGTGCCAGCAGCTCAAGGAGGCTTCGGGCCGCTGACGAACGCACAGATACGCAGTATTTT. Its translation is CASSSRRLRAADERTDTQYF.